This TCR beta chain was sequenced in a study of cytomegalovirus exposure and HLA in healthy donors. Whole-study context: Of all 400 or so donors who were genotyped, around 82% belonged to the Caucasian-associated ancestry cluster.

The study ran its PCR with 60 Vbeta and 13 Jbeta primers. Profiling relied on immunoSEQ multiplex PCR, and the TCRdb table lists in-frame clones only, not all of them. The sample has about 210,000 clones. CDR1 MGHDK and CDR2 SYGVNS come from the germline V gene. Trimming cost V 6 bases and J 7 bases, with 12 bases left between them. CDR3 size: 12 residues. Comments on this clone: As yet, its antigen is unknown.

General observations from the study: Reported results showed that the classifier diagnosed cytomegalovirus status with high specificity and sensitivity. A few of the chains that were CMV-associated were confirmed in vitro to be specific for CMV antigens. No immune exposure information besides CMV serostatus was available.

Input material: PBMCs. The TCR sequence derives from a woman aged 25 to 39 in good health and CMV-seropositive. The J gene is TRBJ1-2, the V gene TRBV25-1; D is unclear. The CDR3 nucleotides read TGTGCCAGCAGGAGAGGTGGATTTGGCTACACCTTC. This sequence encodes CASRRGGFGYTF.